This T cell receptor (beta chain) was captured in a study of blood T cells in healthy people across ages (dated by TCRdb to the mid-2010s). For the wider study: In model experiments, roughly one uniquely barcoded TCR beta cDNA molecule per two T cells was captured by template switching. To track age-related changes in TCR beta repertoire diversity, the study relied on deep sequencing normalized with unique cDNA molecular identifiers. The donors were split into four age groups: young (average around 17 years), middle-aged (39), aged (about 62) and long-lived (roughly 86). To avoid experimental bias, donors of different ages were spread randomly across the sequencing lanes. Using the same blood draw, the study looked at two additional independent replicas of 1 million unique cDNA reads for two donors, one aged 18 to 30 and the other aged 80 or older. Overall study outcomes, separate from this receptor: Observed TCR beta diversity per million T cells fell roughly linearly with age, and a significant reduction was already apparent by age around 40. Because the CMV infection status of the donors was unknown, age-related changes in expanded clonotypes may potentially have been confounded. The long-lived group showed more naive CD4+ T cells, fewer expanded clones and increased TCR diversity than the aged group, suggesting age selection. A strong correlation was found between observed TCR beta diversity and the percentage of naive T cells measured by flow cytometry. Bulk unsorted PBMC profiling prevented conclusive comparison of naive and antigen-experienced compartments. Estimates of total diversity based on one million sequenced T cells were considered lower bounds and underestimates.

Libraries came from 5' RACE. For sequencing, an Illumina HiSeq 2500 was employed. The second PCR ran for about 7 to 11 cycles and used a J-beta primer mix along with a sample-barcoded 5' primer. A unique molecular identifier was introduced onto each TCR beta cDNA molecule by a template-switch 5' adaptor carrying 12 random nucleotides. At least 2.5 million CDR3-containing paired-end reads were obtained from each sample. All of the RNA was converted into first-strand cDNA using the Mint cDNA synthesis kit, with a TRBC-specific oligonucleotide serving as the primer. After uracil-DNA glycosylase treatment, a first 18-cycle PCR used universal primers M1SS and BC2_uni_R on all cDNA. From the authors' description of their analysis: For normalization, 1 million high-quality reads were randomly selected from each sample, with every read carrying a distinct molecular identifier. Reads sharing molecular identifiers were discarded rather than binned into consensus sequences. MiTCR, set to a Q25 quality threshold and the strictest error-elimination algorithm, was used for CDR3 identification, clonotype clustering and error correction. A nonparametric unseen species model using Euler transformation provided a lower-bound estimate of total TCR beta diversity. Using fastp trimming at Q25 and MiXCR clonotype assembly, TCRdb reanalyzed the public sequencing data and kept in-frame beta chains. Rows are combined by CDR3 protein, so each entry shows the most common genes and DNA. It is TCRdb's table, rather than the study itself, that gives the V and J calls and clone size. The sample data list over a million distinct CDR3 sequences, and approximately 38% of these were observed just once. The ten largest account for under 8% of the sample.

From the cysteine up to the phenylalanine, the CDR3 has a length of 14 residues. This entry keeps only the CDR3 DNA: 42 bases, framed from base 1. The germline V gene specifies MDHEN as CDR1 and SYDVKM as CDR2. For this chain, trimming is 6 bases at the V end and 7 bases at the J end, and the number of junction bases without a gene match is 5. Systemically healthy Caucasian individuals from Russia, approximately 39 in total and aged about 6 to 95 years, were included as donors. About 10 milliliters of peripheral blood were drawn from each donor into EDTA-treated Vacutainer tubes. Ficoll-Paque density-gradient centrifugation was used to isolate PBMCs, with at least 6 million obtained per sample. Trizol reagent was used to extract total RNA from the PBMCs, yielding at least 5 micrograms per sample. For every donor, an aliquot of PBMCs went through flow cytometry to measure the percentages of naive CD45RAhigh/CD27high T cells.

Worth noting for this clonotype: The antigen this receptor binds is unknown. Base qualities are missing; no much larger clone stands one base away.

This clonotype was obtained from a woman under 30 in good health. Input material: blood. Recombination joined TRBV28 with TRBJ2-4; 11 middle bases align to TRBD1. CDR3 sequence: CASRWTGGGNIQYF. The base sequence is TGTGCCAGCAGGTGGACAGGGGGCGGGAACATTCAGTACTTC.